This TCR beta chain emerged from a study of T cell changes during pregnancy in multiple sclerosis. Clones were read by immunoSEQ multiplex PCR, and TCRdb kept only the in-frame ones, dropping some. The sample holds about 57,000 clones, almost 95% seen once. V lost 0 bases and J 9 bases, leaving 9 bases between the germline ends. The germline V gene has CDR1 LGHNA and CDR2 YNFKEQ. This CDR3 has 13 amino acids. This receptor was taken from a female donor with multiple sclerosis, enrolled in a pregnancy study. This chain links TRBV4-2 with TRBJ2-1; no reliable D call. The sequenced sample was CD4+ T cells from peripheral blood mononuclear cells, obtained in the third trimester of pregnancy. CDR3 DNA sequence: TGTGCCAGCAGCCAAGATCTCCGAGGTGAGCAGTTCTTC. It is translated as CASSQDLRGEQFF.